This entry lists 11 T cell receptor beta chains sequenced from one sample in a study of CD8 T cells in Susac syndrome. The RNA, roughly 0.45 to 1 ug, was put through reverse transcription using random hexamers. MiXCR, run by TCRdb on the immunoSEQ multiplex PCR reads, gives a single entry per CDR3 protein. The repertoire holds about 280,000 distinct CDR3 sequences, with 85% as singletons. Specimen: CD8+ T cells from PBMCs. The receptors stem from a human donor with multiple sclerosis.

The rearrangement joins TRBV7-9 to TRBJ2-1; TRBD1 agrees at 7 bases. Germline V gene sequence: CDR1 SEHNR, CDR2 FQNEAQ (reference sequence). Trimming at V came to 10 bases and at J to 6 bases, leaving 6 bases not matched to a gene. There are 12 residues in the CDR3. The CDR3 bases are TGTGCCATAGACAGGGTTGGCAATGAGCAGTTCTTC. As protein: CAIDRVGNEQFF.

This sequence joins TRBV30 and TRBJ2-3; 10 nucleotides line up with TRBD1. The CDR3 is made up of 16 amino acids. Germline V lookup: CDR1 GTSNPN, CDR2 SVGIG (reference sequence). V lost 1 base to trimming and J lost 2 bases; unmatched junction nucleotides: 6. CDR3 region: CAWSGPGQGFTDTQYF. In DNA, the CDR3 is TGTGCCTGGAGTGGACCGGGACAGGGGTTCACAGATACGCAGTATTTT.

The V gene is TRBV7-9, the J gene TRBJ1-2, with 7 positions matching TRBD1. In germline, CDR1 is SEHNR, CDR2 FQNEAQ (reference sequence). Germline trimming cut 3 bases from V and 4 bases from J; bases unmatched to any gene: 20. This CDR3 contains 19 residues. CDR3 loop: CASSFLARQGRGGIYGYTF. CDR3 coding DNA: TGTGCCAGCAGCTTCCTCGCCCGACAGGGAAGAGGTGGGATCTATGGCTACACCTTC. The whole variable domain, filled in from reference TRBV7-9 and TRBJ1-2, reads DTGVSQNPRHKITKRGQNVTFRCDPISEHNRLYWYRQTLGQGPEFLTYFQNEAQLEKSRLLSDRFSAERPKGSFSTLEIQRTEQGDSAMYLCASSFLARQGRGGIYGYTFGSGTRLTVV.

J is TRBJ2-5 and V is TRBV7-9; 14 bases fit TRBD2. The CDR3 loop spans 17 amino acids. V lost 1 base, J lost 2 bases, and 3 bases stayed unmatched. CDR1 is SEHNR, CDR2 FQNEAQ, per germline (reference sequence). The CDR3 DNA sequence: TGTGCCAGCAGCTTAGGACTAGCGGGAGGGCGGCAAGAGACCCAGTACTTC. Amino acid sequence: CASSLGLAGGRQETQYF.

This sequence joins TRBV10-3 and TRBJ2-7; the D call may be TRBD1 or TRBD2 (5 bases each). Germline V gene data show CDR1 as ENHRY and CDR2 as SYGVKD. V dropped 10 bases and J dropped 0 bases, with 19 bases sitting between them. There are 15 residues in the CDR3. The CDR3 DNA follows: TGTGCCACGTGGGTAGGGGAGACGAACTCCTACGAGCAGTACTTC. Protein: CATWVGETNSYEQYF.

The chain is built from TRBV7-2 and TRBJ1-4; unclear D gene. In germline, CDR1 is SGHTA, CDR2 FQGNSA. The CDR3 has 14 amino acids. With 3 bases removed from V and 8 bases from J, the gap between germline ends came to 13 bases. CDR3 in DNA: TGTGCCAGCAGCTTGAAGGAGACTCGGGAAAAACTGTTTTTT. This gives the protein CASSLKETREKLFF.

This chain uses TRBV11-1 with TRBJ2-7; D assignment may be TRBD1 or TRBD2 (5 bases each). V gave up 4 bases and J gave up 0 bases, with 13 bases separating them. This CDR3 spans 15 amino acids. Germline V gene data show CDR1 as SGHAT and CDR2 as FQDESV (reference sequence). The CDR3 spells CASSYPRGTSYEQYF. CDR3 in DNA: TGTGCCAGCAGCTACCCCCGGGGCACCTCCTACGAGCAGTACTTC.

This clonotype was seen once. This chain connects TRBV25-1 to TRBJ1-1, with 7 bases that match TRBD1. V shed 2 bases and J 1 base; nucleotides not matched to a gene: 1. From germline, CDR1 is MGHDK and CDR2 SYGVNS. CDR3 length: 14 amino acids. The CDR3 reads CASSEDRANTEAFF. In DNA, the CDR3 is TGTGCCAGCAGTGAAGACAGGGCGAACACTGAAGCTTTCTTT.

The rearrangement links TRBV6-6 to TRBJ2-7; D is undetermined. Looked up from germline, CDR1 is MNHNY and CDR2 is SVGAGI (reference sequence). CDR3 length: 11 residues. The V gene lost 7 bases and the J gene lost 3 bases, with 7 bases spanning the gap. Here the CDR3 DNA reads TGTGCCAGCACCACGGGCTACGAGCAGTACTTC. Translated: CASTTGYEQYF.

This sequence joins TRBV6-1 and TRBJ2-6; 7 bases align to TRBD1. After removal of 6 bases from V and 0 bases from J, the junction contained 8 bases not matched to a gene. Germline CDR1 reads MNHNS; CDR2 reads SASEGT. This CDR3 has 17 residues. CDR3 in amino acids: CASSPTGVDSGANVLTF. The CDR3 DNA sequence: TGTGCCAGCAGCCCTACAGGGGTCGACTCTGGGGCCAACGTCCTGACTTTC.

The gene calls are TRBV5-1 and TRBJ2-7; D tentatively reads TRBD1 or TRBD2 (5 bases each). In germline, CDR1 is SGHRS, CDR2 YFSETQ. Deletions cut 4 bases from V and 3 bases from J, with 17 bases between. The CDR3 loop spans 15 amino acids. CDR3 region: CASSPGTIKGYEQYF. In nucleotides, the CDR3 is TGCGCCAGCAGCCCAGGGACGATCAAAGGCTACGAGCAGTACTTC.